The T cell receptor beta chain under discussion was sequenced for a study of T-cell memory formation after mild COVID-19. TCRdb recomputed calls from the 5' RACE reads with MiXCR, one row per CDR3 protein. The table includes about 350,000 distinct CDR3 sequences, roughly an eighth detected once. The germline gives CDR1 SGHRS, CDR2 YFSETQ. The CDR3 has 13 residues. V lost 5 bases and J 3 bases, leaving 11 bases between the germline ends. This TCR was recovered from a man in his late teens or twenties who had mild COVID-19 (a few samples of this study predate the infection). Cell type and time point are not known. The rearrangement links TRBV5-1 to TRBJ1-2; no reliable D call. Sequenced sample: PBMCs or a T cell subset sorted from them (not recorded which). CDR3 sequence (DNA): TGCGCCAGCAGTTCCGACGGATACTATGGCTACACCTTC. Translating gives CASSSDGYYGYTF. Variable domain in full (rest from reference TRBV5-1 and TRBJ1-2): KAGVTQTPRYLIKTRGQQVTLSCSPISGHRSVSWYQQTPGQGLQFLFEYFSETQRNKGNFPGRFSGRQFSNSRSEMNVSTLELGDSALYLCASSSDGYYGYTFGSGTRLTVV.